This T cell receptor beta chain was documented in a study of spatial heterogeneity in lung cancer. Study-level information: Detected beta-chain sequences consistently exceeded alpha-chain sequences.

The study's findings and limits: When ubiquitous and regional expanded TCRs were counted, their numbers tracked ubiquitous and regional nonsynonymous mutations, respectively. Expanded intratumoral alpha and beta TCR counts tracked tumor mutation counts.

Per the germline V gene, CDR1 is MGHRA and CDR2 is YSYEKL. V gave up 2 bases and J gave up 3 bases, with 17 bases separating them. CDR3 length: 16 amino acids. A word on this clonotype: Antigen: not known. One base away lies a much larger clone, so this may be a sequencing read error.

Time point specified: sample taken at primary tumor resection. The authors sequenced whole RNA from tumor, nontumor lung or frozen PBMC without sorting. Every TCR cDNA molecule bore its own unique molecular identifier. TCRdb called the 5' RACE reads again in MiXCR, with one record for every CDR3 protein. The table lists about 100,000 distinct CDR3 sequences, approximately 4% of them singletons. The chain links TRBV4-1 to TRBJ2-7; D may be TRBD1 or TRBD2 (5 bases each). Sequencing was performed on lung tumor tissue, taken at surgery. The TCR was taken from a male donor with early-stage non-small cell lung cancer. The CDR3 is CASSQTKGPSHYEQYF. CDR3 DNA sequence: TGCGCCAGCAGCCAAACGAAGGGACCCAGCCACTACGAGCAGTACTTC.